This TCR beta chain was recovered during a study of Graves' ophthalmopathy and Graves' hyperthyroidism. This clonotype was seen ten or more times. From RNA, the CDR3 regions of TCR beta chains were amplified and sequenced. First-round RT-PCR used HTBI primers; second-round multiplex PCR followed. In TCRdb, the multiplex PCR reads were re-called with MiXCR into one record per CDR3 protein. This sample has hundreds of thousands of distinct CDR3 sequences; around a fifth occur once, and the top ten carry roughly 7.4%. Sequenced input: peripheral blood. The clonotype originates from a woman aged 18 to 35 with stable Graves' hyperthyroidism. Some clones in this sample may be carry-over from other donors' samples.

The CDR3 coding sequence is TGTGCCTTGGACAGGGAGGGCACTGAAGCTTTCTTT. Protein: CALDREGTEAFF. The chain couples TRBV30 to TRBJ1-1; 8 bases align to TRBD1. Trimming took 7 bases from V and 4 from J; bases not matched to a gene: 5. The CDR3 length is 12 residues. Germline values: CDR1 GTSNPN, CDR2 SVGIG (reference sequence).